Included here is one T cell receptor beta chain sequence, with context. What it recognizes is unknown. The PCR made use of 60 Vbeta and 13 Jbeta primers. TCRdb's table, derived via immunoSEQ multiplex PCR, lists solely in-frame clones and lacks some. The table shows more than 70,000 clones, with over 75% occurring only once. This sample stems from a study of cytomegalovirus exposure and HLA in healthy donors. Study findings and constraints: For most TCR beta V segments, an earlier analysis put the productive rate at about 87% or about 30% of the time. Reports credit the classifier with highly specific, highly sensitive diagnosis of cytomegalovirus status. Later analysis identified several of the most significant clusters that appeared linked to common viral pathogens.

There are 12 residues in the CDR3. Losses at the gene ends were 5 bases for V and 7 bases for J; bases not matched to a gene: 5. Germline V CDR1 and CDR2: MDHEN, SYDVKM. Sequencing input: PBMCs. This chain joins TRBV28 and TRBJ2-7, with 7 bases identical to TRBD1. The source of this sequence is a man aged 25 to 45 in good health and CMV-seropositive. The CDR3 sequence is CASSTGVWEQYF. The CDR3 nucleotides are TGTGCCAGCAGTACAGGGGTGTGGGAGCAGTACTTC.